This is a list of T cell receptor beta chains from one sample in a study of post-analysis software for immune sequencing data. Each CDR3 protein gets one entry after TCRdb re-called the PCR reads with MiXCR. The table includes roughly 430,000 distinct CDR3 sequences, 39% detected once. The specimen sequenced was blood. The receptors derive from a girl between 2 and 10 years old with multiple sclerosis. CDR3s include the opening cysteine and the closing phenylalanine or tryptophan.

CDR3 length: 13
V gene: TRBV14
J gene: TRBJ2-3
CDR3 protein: CASRPTGTDTQYF

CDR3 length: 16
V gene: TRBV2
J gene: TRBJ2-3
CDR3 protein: CASSARGAASTDTQYF

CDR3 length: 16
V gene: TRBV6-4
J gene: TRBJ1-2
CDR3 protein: CASSDSSLGTEDGYTF

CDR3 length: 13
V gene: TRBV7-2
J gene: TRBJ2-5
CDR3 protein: CASSLATAETQYF

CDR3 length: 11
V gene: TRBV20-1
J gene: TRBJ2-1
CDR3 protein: CSASDSREQFF

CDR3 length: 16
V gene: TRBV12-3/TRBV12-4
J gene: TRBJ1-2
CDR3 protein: CASSQIYWGSNYGYTF

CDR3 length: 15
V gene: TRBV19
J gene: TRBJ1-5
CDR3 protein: CASKLRDGVIQPQHF

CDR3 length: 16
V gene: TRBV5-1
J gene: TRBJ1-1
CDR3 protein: CASSLAVTGGDAEAFF

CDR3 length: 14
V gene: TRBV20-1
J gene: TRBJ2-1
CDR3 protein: CSAPAGGSYNEQFF

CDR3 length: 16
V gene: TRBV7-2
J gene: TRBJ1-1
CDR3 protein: CASSPRTGLMNTEAFF

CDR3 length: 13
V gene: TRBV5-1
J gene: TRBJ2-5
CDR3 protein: CASSAQLEETQYF

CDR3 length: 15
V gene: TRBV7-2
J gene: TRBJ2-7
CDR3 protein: CASSPFQAISYEQYF

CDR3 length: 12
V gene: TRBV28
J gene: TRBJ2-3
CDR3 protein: CASTPNADTQYF

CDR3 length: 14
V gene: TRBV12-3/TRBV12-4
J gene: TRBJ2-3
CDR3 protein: CASKGDFSTDTQYF

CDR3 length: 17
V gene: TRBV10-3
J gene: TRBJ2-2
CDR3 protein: CAISGGQGYENTGELFF

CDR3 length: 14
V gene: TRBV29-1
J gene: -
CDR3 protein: CSVGRQGGFYEQYF

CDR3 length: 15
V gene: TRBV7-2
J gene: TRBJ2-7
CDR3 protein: CASSLDGGSSYEQYF

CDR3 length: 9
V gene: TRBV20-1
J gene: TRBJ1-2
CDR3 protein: CSARFGYTF

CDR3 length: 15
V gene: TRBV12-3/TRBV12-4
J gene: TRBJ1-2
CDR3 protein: CASSLTGRGYFGYTF

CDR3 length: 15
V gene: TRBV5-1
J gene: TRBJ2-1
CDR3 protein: CASSLGSRAGNEQFF

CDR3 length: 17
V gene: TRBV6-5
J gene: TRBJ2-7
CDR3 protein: CASSLLDRGLSQETLDF

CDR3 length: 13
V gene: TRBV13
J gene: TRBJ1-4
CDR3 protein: CASSLGSGEKLFF

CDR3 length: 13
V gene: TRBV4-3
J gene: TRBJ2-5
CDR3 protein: CASSQGVLETQYF

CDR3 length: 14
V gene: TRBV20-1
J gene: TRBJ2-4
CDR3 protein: CSARENRAKNIQYF

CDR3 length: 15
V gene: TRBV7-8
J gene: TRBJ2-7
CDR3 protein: CASSLGTGKRYEQYF

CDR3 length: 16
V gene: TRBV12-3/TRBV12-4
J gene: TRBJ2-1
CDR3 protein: CASSQTGTSGYNEQFF

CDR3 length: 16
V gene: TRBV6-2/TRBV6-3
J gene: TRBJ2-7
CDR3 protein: CASGIPSGLVIYEQYF

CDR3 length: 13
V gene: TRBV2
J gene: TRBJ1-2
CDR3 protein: CASSSDIFHGYTF

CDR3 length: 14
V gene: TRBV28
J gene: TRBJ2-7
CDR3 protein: CASSLLEEWGEQYF

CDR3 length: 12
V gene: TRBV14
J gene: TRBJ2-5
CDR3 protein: CASAGLLETQYF